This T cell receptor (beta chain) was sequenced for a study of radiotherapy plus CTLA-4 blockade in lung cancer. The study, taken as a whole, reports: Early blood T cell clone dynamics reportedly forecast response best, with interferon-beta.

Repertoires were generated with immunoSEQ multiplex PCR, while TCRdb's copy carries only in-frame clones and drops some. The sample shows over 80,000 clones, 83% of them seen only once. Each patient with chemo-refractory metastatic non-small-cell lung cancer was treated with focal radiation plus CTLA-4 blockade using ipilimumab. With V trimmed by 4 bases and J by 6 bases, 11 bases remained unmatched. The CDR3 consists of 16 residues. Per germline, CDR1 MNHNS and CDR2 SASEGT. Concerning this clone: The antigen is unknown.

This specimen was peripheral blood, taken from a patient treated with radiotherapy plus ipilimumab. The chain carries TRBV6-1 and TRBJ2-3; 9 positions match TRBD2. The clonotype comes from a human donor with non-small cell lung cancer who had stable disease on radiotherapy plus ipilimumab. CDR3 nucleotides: TGTGCCAGCAGTGGCTACGCGGCGGGGGGGCGTGATACGCAGTATTTT. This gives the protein CASSGYAAGGRDTQYF.